This T cell receptor beta chain is from a study of PD-L1 blockade in urothelial cancer. About the study: The patients had undergone anywhere from 0 to 3 prior chemotherapy regimens. Blood was subjected to analysis at 3 weeks (second dose) and 6 weeks following treatment start. Study-wide points: TCR clonality was measured in pretreatment peripheral blood. Clonality below the median predicted better survival.

This clone was found a few times. Antigen unknown. The repertoire was sequenced with immunoSEQ multiplex PCR; TCRdb's copy has only in-frame clones and lacks some. The sample contains tens of thousands of clones, about four fifths of which appear only once. Time point meaning: pretreatment peripheral blood. This specimen was PBMCs, taken around atezolizumab (anti-PD-L1) treatment. This sequence originates from a man in his sixties with urothelial cancer.

CDR3 nucleotides: TGTGCCAGCACCTCGATTAGCGGGAGGGCCGGGGAGCTGTTTTTT. This sequence encodes CASTSISGRAGELFF. The chain is built from TRBV2 and TRBJ2-2, with 11 positions matching TRBD2. V lost 7 bases, J lost 6 bases, and 7 bases stayed unmatched. Germline V gene data show CDR1 as SNHLY and CDR2 as FYNNEI. This CDR3 has 15 amino acids. Complete variable domain (other parts from reference TRBV2 and TRBJ2-2): EPEVTQTPSHQVTQMGQEVILRCVPISNHLYFYWYRQILGQKVEFLVSFYNNEISEKSEIFDDQFSVERPDGSNFTLKIRSTKLEDSAMYFCASTSISGRAGELFFGEGSRLTVL.